The 21 T cell receptor beta chains presented below share a single source sample, sequenced in a study of T cells after yellow fever vaccination. TCRdb recomputed calls from the 5' RACE reads with MiXCR, one row per CDR3 protein. The table shows some 350,000 distinct CDR3 sequences, with around a tenth occurring only once. Sequencing used PBMCs, obtained on the day of the first yellow fever vaccination. The receptors stem from a man younger than 30 who received the YFV17D yellow fever vaccine.

Only a few counts were recorded for this clonotype. The chain combines TRBV7-2 with TRBJ1-5; no firm D call. The CDR3 covers 13 residues. Germline V gene data show CDR1 as SGHTA and CDR2 as FQGNSA. Trimming stripped 3 bases from V and 4 bases from J, with 7 bases between. The CDR3 coding sequence is TGTGCCAGCAGCTTCAGTATAAATCAGCCCCAGCATTTT. Its translation is CASSFSINQPQHF. The full variable domain, with the rest looked up from reference TRBV7-2 and TRBJ1-5, is GAGVSQSPSNKVTEKGKDVELRCDPISGHTALYWYRQSLGQGLEFLIYFQGNSAPDKSGLPSDRFSAERTGGSVSTLTIQRTQQEDSAVYLCASSFSINQPQHFGDGTRLSIL.

V and J are TRBV7-3 and TRBJ2-1, with unresolved D. V lost 1 base to trimming and J lost 6 bases, with 4 bases between them. Looked up from germline, CDR1 is SGHTA and CDR2 is FQGTGA. The CDR3 totals 12 residues. CDR3 residues: CASSLNGNEQFF. CDR3 nucleotides: TGTGCCAGCAGCTTAAACGGCAATGAGCAGTTCTTC. Variable domain in full (rest from reference TRBV7-3 and TRBJ2-1): GAGVSQTPSNKVTEKGKYVELRCDPISGHTALYWYRQSLGQGPEFLIYFQGTGAADDSGLPNDRFFAVRPEGSVSTLKIQRTERGDSAVYLCASSLNGNEQFFGPGTRLTVL.

This clonotype occurred a few times. The chain couples TRBV6-1 to TRBJ2-7, with 8 bases identical to TRBD1. CDR3 length: 14 amino acids. Looked up from germline, CDR1 is MNHNS and CDR2 is SASEGT. With V trimmed by 0 bases and J by 4 bases, 2 bases remained unmatched. The CDR3 coding sequence is TGTGCCAGCAGTGAAGCCAGGGGGCTATACGAGCAGTACTTC. It specifies CASSEARGLYEQYF.

The rearrangement joins TRBV7-2 to TRBJ2-3; a weak D match, TRBD2 (7 bases). Trimming took off 5 bases at V and 5 bases at J, with 20 bases between the two ends. Germline V CDR1 and CDR2: SGHTA, FQGNSA. There are 16 residues in the CDR3. CDR3 sequence: CASSPGGGGPIDTQYF. As DNA, the CDR3 is TGTGCCAGCAGCCCAGGAGGGGGGGGGCCAATAGATACGCAGTATTTT.

This clonotype was seen only a few times. The rearrangement joins TRBV9 to TRBJ2-7; 9 nucleotides align to TRBD1. This CDR3 region has 13 residues. V was pared by 3 bases and J by 7 bases, with 5 bases of the junction left unmatched. Germline V gives CDR1 SGDLS, CDR2 YYNGEE. CDR3 loop: CASSAYGTGEQYF. The DNA of the CDR3 is TGTGCCAGCAGCGCATACGGGACAGGGGAGCAGTACTTC.

This clonotype has more than one count but fewer than ten. The chain joins TRBV4-3 to TRBJ1-2; the D gene is possibly TRBD1 (5 bases). Germline values: CDR1 LGHNA, CDR2 YSLEER. This CDR3 spans 15 amino acids. Trimming shortened V by 0 bases and J by 4 bases, and 12 bases separated the two germline ends. The CDR3 bases are TGCGCCAGCAGCCAAGAAACCGGGACTGCCTATGGCTACACCTTC. Translated: CASSQETGTAYGYTF.

This clonotype was found a few times. The rearrangement uses TRBV6-5 and TRBJ1-6, with D hard to call. Germline V gives CDR1 MNHEY, CDR2 SVGAGI. The CDR3 contains 14 residues. V was pared by 6 bases and J by 0 bases, with 6 bases between. The CDR3 bases are TGTGCCAGCAGACTTAGCTCCTATAATTCACCCCTCCACTTT. This translates into CASRLSSYNSPLHF.

This clonotype has only one observation. The rearrangement links TRBV5-6 to TRBJ2-3; maybe TRBD2 (6 bases). Trimming pared 3 bases from V and 1 base from J, leaving 12 bases between. The CDR3 runs to 15 residues. In germline, CDR1 is SGHDT, CDR2 YYEEEE. CDR3 nucleotides: TGTGCCAGCAGCTCTCCCCAGCGGGGCACAGATACGCAGTATTTT. It codes for CASSSPQRGTDTQYF.

This clonotype was counted ten times or more. The rearrangement uses TRBV5-1 and TRBJ1-1; 7 bases match TRBD1. Looked up from germline, CDR1 is SGHRS and CDR2 is YFSETQ. The CDR3 extends over 16 amino acids. After removal of 4 bases from V and 2 bases from J, the junction contained 11 bases not matched to a gene. The CDR3, as DNA: TGCGCCAGCAGCCCTGTAGGCAGGGGGATTAACACTGAAGCTTTCTTT. Protein sequence: CASSPVGRGINTEAFF.

This clonotype was picked up a small number of times. This chain connects TRBV12-3 or TRBV12-4 to TRBJ1-3; no reliable D call. There are 14 residues in the CDR3. V was shortened by 6 bases and J by 5 bases, with 14 bases between the two germline ends. CDR3 amino acids: CASSQTLSRNTIYF. DNA for the CDR3: TGTGCCAGCAGCCAAACTCTAAGCCGAAACACCATATATTTT.

As to this clonotype: One junction end disagrees with the germline gene, perhaps due to a read error. The CDR3 region has the DNA TGTGCCAGCAGCCTCGGGGACAGAGATAATTCACCCCTCGACTTT. It encodes CASSLGDRDNSPLDF. This chain connects TRBV4-2 to TRBJ1-6; 7 bases match TRBD1. This CDR3 is built from 15 residues. Germline lookup yields CDR1 LGHNA and CDR2 YNFKEQ.

The CDR3 region is CASSLGRAEQYV. The CDR3 DNA sequence: TGTGCCAGCAGCTTAGGGAGGGCCGAGCAGTACGTC. This chain connects TRBV7-8 to TRBJ2-7, with TRBD2 as a possible D gene (6 bases). The CDR3 is made up of 12 amino acids. Germline CDR1 is SGHVS and CDR2 is FQNEAQ. The V and J ends lost 1 base and 6 bases respectively, with 7 bases between them.

The chain links TRBV2 to TRBJ1-2; the D gene is possibly TRBD1 (5 bases). Germline V gene lookup returns CDR1 SNHLY and CDR2 FYNNEI. Between the trimmed V and J ends, which lost 2 bases and 6 bases, there was a span of 10 bases. The CDR3 covers 13 residues. In DNA, the CDR3 is TGTGCCAGCAGTGAATGGCAGGGAGATGGCTACACCTTC. It translates to CASSEWQGDGYTF.

The chain joins TRBV29-1 to TRBJ1-1; no clear D gene. Germline V gives CDR1 SQVTM, CDR2 ANQGSEA. V was trimmed by 4 bases and J by 6 bases, leaving 15 bases between them. CDR3 size: 13 residues. CDR3 bases: TGCAGCGTTGCCCCGGCCGGCAATGCTGAAGCTTTCTTT. Amino acids: CSVAPAGNAEAFF. The full variable domain, completed using reference TRBV29-1 and TRBJ1-1, is SAVISQKPSRDICQRGTSLTIQCQVDSQVTMMFWYRQQPGQSLTLIATANQGSEATYESGFVIDKFPISRPNLTFSTLTVSNMSPEDSSIYLCSVAPAGNAEAFFGQGTRLTVV.

This clonotype was observed a handful of times. The gene calls are TRBV4-3 and TRBJ2-5, with 12 bases matching TRBD2. CDR1 is LGHNA, CDR2 YSLEER, per germline. After removal of 4 bases from V and 9 bases from J, the junction contained 15 bases not matched to a gene. The CDR3 contains 17 residues. Here the CDR3 DNA reads TGCGCCAGCAGCCTCTATCTTCCTAGCGGGGGGGCGGTGGCCCAGTACTTC. Amino acids: CASSLYLPSGGAVAQYF.

This clonotype was recorded a few times. The chain couples TRBV5-4 to TRBJ1-3; D is unclear. This CDR3 spans 15 amino acids. V was pared by 3 bases and J by 3 bases, with 13 bases between. Germline V gene sequence: CDR1 SGHNT, CDR2 YYREEE (reference sequence). CDR3 coding DNA: TGTGCCAGCAGCTCGGCCCAAGCCGGTGGAAACACCATATATTTT. Translating it yields CASSSAQAGGNTIYF. The variable domain in full, completed from reference TRBV5-4 and TRBJ1-3, reads ETGVTQSPTHLIKTRGQQVTLRCSSQSGHNTVSWYQQALGQGPQFIFQYYREEENGRGNFPPRFSGLQFPNYSSELNVNALELDDSALYLCASSSAQAGGNTIYFGEGSWLTVV.

V is TRBV6-1 and J is TRBJ2-5; D gene uncertain. The CDR3 is 13 residues long. Germline loops: CDR1 MNHNS, CDR2 SASEGT. The ends were cut back, 2 bases at V and 7 bases at J, with 11 bases in the middle. The CDR3 nucleotides read TGTGCCAGCAGTGAATTGGGGATGGGGACCCAGTACTTC. It codes for CASSELGMGTQYF.

V gene TRBV5-1 combines with J gene TRBJ2-3; 9 bases fit TRBD2. CDR3 length: 15 amino acids. Germline values: CDR1 SGHRS, CDR2 YFSETQ. Trimming removed 4 bases from V and 6 bases from J; junction bases left unmatched: 9. In nucleotides, the CDR3 is TGCGCCAGCAGCGCCCTAGCGGGGAGCGCCGATACGCAGTATTTT. Translating it yields CASSALAGSADTQYF.

This clonotype was counted only a few times. The CDR3 spells CASSPGQPGTYEQYF. In DNA form, the CDR3 reads TGTGCCAGCAGCCCAGGACAGCCCGGAACCTACGAGCAGTACTTC. This chain connects TRBV12-3 or TRBV12-4 to TRBJ2-7; possible D gene TRBD1, 6 bases. This CDR3 is built from 15 residues. Trimming removed 6 bases from V and 2 bases from J, with 17 bases in between.

This clonotype was recorded a few times. The rearrangement uses TRBV4-1 and TRBJ2-2; possibly TRBD2 for D (6 bases). Between the trimmed V and J ends, which lost 4 bases and 5 bases, there was a span of 17 bases. This CDR3 comprises 16 residues. Germline values: CDR1 MGHRA, CDR2 YSYEKL. CDR3 nucleotide sequence: TGCGCCAGCAGCCTGTCCGGGACTGGTATTACCGGGGAGCTGTTTTTT. It is translated as CASSLSGTGITGELFF.

The DNA of the CDR3 is TGTGCCAGCACCCCGACCGGACAGCCTTCACCCCTCCACTTT. Protein sequence: CASTPTGQPSPLHF. This chain connects TRBV9 to TRBJ1-6; D is perhaps TRBD1 (6 bases). Trimming removed 6 bases at V and 9 bases at J, with 16 bases between. This CDR3 has 14 amino acids. Germline V gene data show CDR1 as SGDLS and CDR2 as YYNGEE.